A selection of T cell receptor beta chains follows, all from one sample in a study of T cells in Graves' hyperthyroidism and ophthalmopathy. TCRdb analysed the multiplex PCR reads with MiXCR anew, one entry per CDR3 protein. The sample has roughly 740,000 distinct CDR3 sequences, 16% seen once; the top ten hold around 8.1%. Sequencing was done on a sample of blood. These receptors came from a man younger than 35 with Graves' hyperthyroidism. The CDR3 runs from the conserved cysteine through the conserved F or W.

length,V,J,CDR3
13,TRBV7-7,TRBJ2-7,CASSRQVNYEQYF
13,TRBV6-2/TRBV6-3,TRBJ2-5,CASSYLREETQYF
16,TRBV20-1,TRBJ2-7,CSARDLAGGLLDEQYF
15,TRBV28,TRBJ2-7,CASSPRGRPFYEQYF
13,TRBV7-9,TRBJ1-1,CASSLSGLGVAFF
13,TRBV12-3/TRBV12-4,TRBJ1-1,CASRHSAELEAFF
14,TRBV20-1,TRBJ2-5,CSARRPLSSETQYF
14,TRBV12-3/TRBV12-4,TRBJ2-2,CASSGQTSVGELFF
17,TRBV18,TRBJ2-1,CASSPIVGLAGRDEQFF
17,TRBV6-1,TRBJ2-5,CASRNGAGTAFLETQYF
16,TRBV5-1,TRBJ2-1,CTSSLRASGANNEQFF
13,TRBV20-1,TRBJ2-1,CSASRATNNEQFF
14,TRBV28,TRBJ2-3,CASSVSPGEGIQYF
15,TRBV3-1,TRBJ2-5,CASSQRPGPWDTQYF
14,TRBV5-6,TRBJ1-2,CASSAPPGAIGYTF
12,TRBV29-1,TRBJ2-1,CSVGMPNNEQFF
16,TRBV2,TRBJ2-1,CASGPGRSGRPHEQFF
14,TRBV10-2,TRBJ2-7,CASRRGDRGREQYF
16,TRBV20-1,TRBJ2-1,CSASPVLAGVYNEQFF
13,TRBV12-3/TRBV12-4,TRBJ2-1,CATQPRRDNEQFF
16,TRBV9,TRBJ1-2,CASSVTPLGGGYGYTF
15,TRBV28,TRBJ2-7,CASTVRTLAGGEQYF
14,TRBV2,TRBJ2-3,CASSDPGGTDTQYF
17,TRBV7-8,TRBJ1-3,CASSLASGHLGGHTIYF
14,TRBV28,TRBJ2-3,CASRPSGSTDTQYF
14,TRBV6-1,TRBJ2-7,CATLGQTTTYEQYF
15,TRBV28,TRBJ2-7,CASSSSGSTIYEQYF
13,TRBV6-1,TRBJ1-2,CASSPTLLYGYTF
17,TRBV12-5,TRBJ2-1,CASGSRDSEQGDNEQFF
17,TRBV7-2,TRBJ2-3,CASSRGQGLSSTDTQYF
14,TRBV12-3/TRBV12-4,TRBJ1-1,CASSRTEMNTEAFF
15,TRBV5-1,TRBJ1-1,CASSPGGVSGTEAFF
16,TRBV2,TRBJ2-5,CASKGQRGSFQETQYF
13,TRBV20-1,TRBJ2-7,CSASEGGLGEQYF
15,TRBV28,TRBJ1-5,CASGRWDRGNQPQHF
15,TRBV7-9,TRBJ2-7,CASSKWTGNTYEQYF
14,TRBV19,TRBJ2-3,CASMEFGGSDTQYF
13,TRBV6-1,TRBJ2-3,CASRHGGDTYTYF
17,TRBV6-5,TRBJ1-2,CASSYLGTANSNYGYTF
14,TRBV3-1,TRBJ2-7,CASSPRSGNYEQYF